The rows below give T cell receptor beta chains drawn from one sample of a study of cytomegalovirus exposure and HLA in healthy donors. Using immunoSEQ multiplex PCR, the repertoire was profiled, and TCRdb retains in-frame clones only, with some absent. The table shows 150,000 or so clones, with over 70% occurring only once. The sample comprised PBMCs. Receptor source: a woman in her thirties or forties in good health and CMV-seropositive. Both conserved end residues are part of each CDR3. Each record gives: CDR3 protein, CDR3 DNA, J gene, clone size, D gene, V gene. A D gene is named only where the DNA matches it firmly. A clone size is listed for some rows: how often the clone was seen (once, few, many), or a class if it is expanded.

CDR3aa: CSAALGQGGYEQYF; CDR3nt: TGCAGCGCAGCCTTAGGGCAGGGGGGTTACGAGCAGTACTTC; j_gene: TRBJ2-7; abundance: .; d_gene: .; v_gene: TRBV29-1
CDR3aa: CATKGRGGNNEQFF; CDR3nt: TGTGCCACCAAGGGGCGGGGGGGAAACAATGAGCAGTTCTTC; j_gene: TRBJ2-1; abundance: .; d_gene: TRBD2; v_gene: TRBV19
CDR3aa: CASSGTGLAKNIQYF; CDR3nt: TGTGCCAGCAGTGGGACTGGGCTAGCCAAAAACATTCAGTACTTC; j_gene: TRBJ2-4; abundance: .; d_gene: .; v_gene: TRBV6-1
CDR3aa: CASSEYRVSMNTEAFF; CDR3nt: TGTGCCAGCAGTGAATACAGGGTCTCGATGAACACTGAAGCTTTCTTT; j_gene: TRBJ1-1; abundance: .; d_gene: .; v_gene: TRBV25-1
CDR3aa: CASSVTGNYGYTF; CDR3nt: TGTGCCAGCAGCGTGACTGGTAACTATGGCTACACCTTC; j_gene: TRBJ1-2; abundance: few; d_gene: .; v_gene: TRBV9
CDR3aa: CASSLAIQGALNTEAFF; CDR3nt: TGCGCCAGCAGCTTGGCCATCCAGGGGGCCTTGAACACTGAAGCTTTCTTT; j_gene: TRBJ1-1; abundance: .; d_gene: TRBD1; v_gene: TRBV5-1
CDR3aa: CASSQDISLGNTIYF; CDR3nt: TGCGCCAGCAGCCAAGATATTTCCCTCGGAAACACCATATATTTT; j_gene: TRBJ1-3; abundance: .; d_gene: .; v_gene: TRBV4-3
CDR3aa: CATRPPGGHTEAFF; CDR3nt: TGTGCCACCCGTCCACCGGGGGGCCACACTGAAGCTTTCTTT; j_gene: TRBJ1-1; abundance: .; d_gene: .; v_gene: TRBV28
CDR3aa: CASSQDGLGGGSTDTQYF; CDR3nt: TGCGCCAGCAGCCAAGACGGTCTAGGGGGGGGTAGCACAGATACGCAGTATTTT; j_gene: TRBJ2-3; abundance: few; d_gene: .; v_gene: TRBV4-1
CDR3aa: CASSEATVLPINQPQHF; CDR3nt: TGTGCCAGCAGTGAAGCGACAGTCCTACCTATCAATCAGCCCCAGCATTTT; j_gene: TRBJ1-5; abundance: .; d_gene: .; v_gene: TRBV6-1
CDR3aa: CAWSYPVARQYF; CDR3nt: TGTGCCTGGAGTTATCCGGTTGCTCGGCAGTACTTC; j_gene: TRBJ2-7; abundance: .; d_gene: .; v_gene: TRBV30